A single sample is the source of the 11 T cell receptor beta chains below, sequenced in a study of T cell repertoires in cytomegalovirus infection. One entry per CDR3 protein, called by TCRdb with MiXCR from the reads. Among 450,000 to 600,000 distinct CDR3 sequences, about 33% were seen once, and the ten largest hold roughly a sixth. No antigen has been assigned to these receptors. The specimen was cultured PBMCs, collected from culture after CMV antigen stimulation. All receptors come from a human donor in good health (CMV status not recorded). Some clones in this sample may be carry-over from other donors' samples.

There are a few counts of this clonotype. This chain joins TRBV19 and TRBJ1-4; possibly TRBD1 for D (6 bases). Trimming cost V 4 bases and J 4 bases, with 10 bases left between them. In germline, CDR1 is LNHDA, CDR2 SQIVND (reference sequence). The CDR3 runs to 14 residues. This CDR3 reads CASSRTDGNEKLFF. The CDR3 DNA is TGTGCCAGTAGTAGGACAGATGGTAATGAAAAACTGTTTTTT.

CDR3 DNA: TGTGCCAGCAGTTTAGCTTGGGGCACAGATACGCAGTATTTT. Residues: CASSLAWGTDTQYF. The chain recombines TRBV27 with TRBJ2-3; no definite D call. From germline, CDR1 is MNHEY and CDR2 SMNVEV (reference sequence). The CDR3 is 14 amino acids. V was pared by 2 bases and J by 1 base, with 7 bases between.

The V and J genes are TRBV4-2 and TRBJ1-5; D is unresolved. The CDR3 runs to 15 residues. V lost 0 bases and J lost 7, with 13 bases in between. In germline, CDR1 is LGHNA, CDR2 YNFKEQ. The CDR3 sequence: CASSQELTRGQPQHF. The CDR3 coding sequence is TGTGCCAGCAGCCAAGAGTTGACTCGGGGACAGCCCCAGCATTTT.

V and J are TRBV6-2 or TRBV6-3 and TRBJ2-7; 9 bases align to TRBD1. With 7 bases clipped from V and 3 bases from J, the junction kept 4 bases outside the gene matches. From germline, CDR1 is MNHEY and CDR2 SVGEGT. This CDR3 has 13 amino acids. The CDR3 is CASTGTGIYEQYV. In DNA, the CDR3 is TGTGCCAGCACCGGGACAGGGATCTACGAGCAGTACGTC.

In nucleotides, the CDR3 is TGTGCCAGCAGTGCTTGGGCGGGGCAGCCCCAGCATTTT. It translates to CASSAWAGQPQHF. The chain is built from TRBV27 and TRBJ1-5; no clear D gene. Trimming shortened V by 5 bases and J by 7 bases, and 12 bases separated the two germline ends. This CDR3 contains 13 residues. CDR1 and CDR2 from the germline V gene are MNHEY and SMNVEV (reference sequence).

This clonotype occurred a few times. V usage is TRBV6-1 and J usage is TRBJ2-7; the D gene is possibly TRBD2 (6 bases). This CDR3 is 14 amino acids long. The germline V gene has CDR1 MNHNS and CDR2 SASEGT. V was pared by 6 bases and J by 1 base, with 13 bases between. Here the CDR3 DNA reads TGTGCCAGCAGGCCCGGGAGTTCTTCCTACGAGCAGTACTTC. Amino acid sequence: CASRPGSSSYEQYF.

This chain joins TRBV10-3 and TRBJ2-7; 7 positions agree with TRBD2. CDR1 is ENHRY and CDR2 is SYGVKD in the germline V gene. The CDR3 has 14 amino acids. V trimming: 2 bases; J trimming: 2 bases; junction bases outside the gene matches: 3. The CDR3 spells CAISEREAAYEQYF. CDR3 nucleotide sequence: TGTGCCATCAGTGAGCGGGAGGCTGCCTACGAGCAGTACTTC.

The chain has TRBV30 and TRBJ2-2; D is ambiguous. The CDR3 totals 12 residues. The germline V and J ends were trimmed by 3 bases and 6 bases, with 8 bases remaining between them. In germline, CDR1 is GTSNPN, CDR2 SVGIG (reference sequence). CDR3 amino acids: CAWRSYAGELFF. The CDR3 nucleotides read TGTGCCTGGAGGTCTTATGCCGGGGAGCTGTTTTTT.

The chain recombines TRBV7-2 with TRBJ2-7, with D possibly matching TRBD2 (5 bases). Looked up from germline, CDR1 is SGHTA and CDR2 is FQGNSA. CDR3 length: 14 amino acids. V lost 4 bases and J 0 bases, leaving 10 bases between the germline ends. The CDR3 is CASSSRTVSYEQYF. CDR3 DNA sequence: TGTGCCAGCAGCTCCCGGACTGTCTCCTACGAGCAGTACTTC.

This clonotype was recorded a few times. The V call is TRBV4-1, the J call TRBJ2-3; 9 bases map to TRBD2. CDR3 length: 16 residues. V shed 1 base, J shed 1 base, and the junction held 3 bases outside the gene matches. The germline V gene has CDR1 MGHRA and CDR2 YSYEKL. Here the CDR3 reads CASSQVSSGGTDTQYF. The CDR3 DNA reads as TGCGCCAGCAGCCAAGTCTCTAGCGGGGGCACAGATACGCAGTATTTT.

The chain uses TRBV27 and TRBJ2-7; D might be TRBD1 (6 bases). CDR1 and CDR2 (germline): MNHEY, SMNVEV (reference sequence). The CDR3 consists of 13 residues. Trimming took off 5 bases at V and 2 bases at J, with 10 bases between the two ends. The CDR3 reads CASSEQGPYEQYF. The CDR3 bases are TGTGCCAGCAGTGAACAGGGACCCTACGAGCAGTACTTC.